Sequencing of this T cell receptor (beta chain) was carried out in a study of a mutant IDH1 vaccine in newly diagnosed glioma. Profiled with immunoSEQ multiplex PCR; TCRdb holds only in-frame clones, not every one. Altogether 55,000 to 65,000 clones are present, 60% to 80% being singletons, with the ten largest covering roughly 5%. Trimming took 3 bases from V and 4 from J, leaving 8 bases between them. The CDR3 covers 13 residues. The germline gives CDR1 SGDLS, CDR2 YYNGEE. To note about this clone: Antigen specificity is unknown.

Time point denoted: week 47, end of study. Alongside topical imiquimod, each dose of vaccine comprised 300 ug of mutant IDH1 20-mer peptide. The TCR sequence derives from a man aged 45-65 years with glioma. This rearrangement joins TRBV9 to TRBJ2-1; D gene ambiguous. The sample here was PBMCs, taken from a glioma patient whose treatment included an IDH1 peptide vaccine. The CDR3 here is CASSGRGYNEQFF. The CDR3 DNA follows: TGTGCCAGCAGCGGCCGCGGTTACAATGAGCAGTTCTTC. The entire variable domain, with the rest obtained from reference TRBV9 and TRBJ2-1, is as follows: DSGVTQTPKHLITATGQRVTLRCSPRSGDLSVYWYQQSLDQGLQFLIQYYNGEERAKGNILERFSAQQFPDLHSELNLSSLELGDSALYFCASSGRGYNEQFFGPGTRLTVL.